This TCR beta chain derives from a study of blood T cell repertoires in COVID-19. Generated by immunoSEQ multiplex PCR, the TCRdb table keeps only in-frame clones and is missing some. Of around 260,000 clones listed, around 88% were seen once; the top ten hold roughly 0.8%. This CDR3 comprises 16 residues. Germline V gene lookup returns CDR1 KGHSH and CDR2 LQKENI. The junction had 12 bases not matched to a gene; V was cut back by 4 bases and J by 6 bases. The rearrangement links TRBV18 to TRBJ1-5; 7 nucleotides align to TRBD1. The TCR comes from a man aged 25 to 40 with acute or convalescent COVID-19. The sequenced sample consisted of peripheral blood. CDR3 DNA: TGTGCCAGCTCACGTGAAGGGGGCTTTGGCGGTCAGCCCCAGCATTTT. Translating it yields CASSREGGFGGQPQHF.